This T cell receptor (beta chain) was captured in a study of identical twins. Study findings and constraints: Fewer insertions marked abundant cord blood beta clonotypes; young adult naive trended weakly, memory not at all.

A single record per CDR3 protein comes from TCRdb applying MiXCR to the 5' RACE reads. Found here are roughly 710,000 distinct CDR3 sequences, approximately 6.1% of them singletons; the top ten hold approximately 2%. This clonotype was detected ten times or more. No antigen is known for it. This receptor was obtained from a man aged 18 to 30 in good health. Sequencing was done on a sample of naive T cells sorted from blood.

CDR3 loop: CASSQDVTPSTTQYF. CDR3 nucleotides: TGTGCCAGCAGCCAAGACGTAACCCCCTCGACTACGCAGTATTTT. The V and J genes are TRBV3-1 and TRBJ2-3, with D unclear. Trimming took 0 bases from V and 8 from J, leaving 15 bases between them. In germline, CDR1 is LGHDT, CDR2 YNNKEL (reference sequence). CDR3 length: 15 residues.